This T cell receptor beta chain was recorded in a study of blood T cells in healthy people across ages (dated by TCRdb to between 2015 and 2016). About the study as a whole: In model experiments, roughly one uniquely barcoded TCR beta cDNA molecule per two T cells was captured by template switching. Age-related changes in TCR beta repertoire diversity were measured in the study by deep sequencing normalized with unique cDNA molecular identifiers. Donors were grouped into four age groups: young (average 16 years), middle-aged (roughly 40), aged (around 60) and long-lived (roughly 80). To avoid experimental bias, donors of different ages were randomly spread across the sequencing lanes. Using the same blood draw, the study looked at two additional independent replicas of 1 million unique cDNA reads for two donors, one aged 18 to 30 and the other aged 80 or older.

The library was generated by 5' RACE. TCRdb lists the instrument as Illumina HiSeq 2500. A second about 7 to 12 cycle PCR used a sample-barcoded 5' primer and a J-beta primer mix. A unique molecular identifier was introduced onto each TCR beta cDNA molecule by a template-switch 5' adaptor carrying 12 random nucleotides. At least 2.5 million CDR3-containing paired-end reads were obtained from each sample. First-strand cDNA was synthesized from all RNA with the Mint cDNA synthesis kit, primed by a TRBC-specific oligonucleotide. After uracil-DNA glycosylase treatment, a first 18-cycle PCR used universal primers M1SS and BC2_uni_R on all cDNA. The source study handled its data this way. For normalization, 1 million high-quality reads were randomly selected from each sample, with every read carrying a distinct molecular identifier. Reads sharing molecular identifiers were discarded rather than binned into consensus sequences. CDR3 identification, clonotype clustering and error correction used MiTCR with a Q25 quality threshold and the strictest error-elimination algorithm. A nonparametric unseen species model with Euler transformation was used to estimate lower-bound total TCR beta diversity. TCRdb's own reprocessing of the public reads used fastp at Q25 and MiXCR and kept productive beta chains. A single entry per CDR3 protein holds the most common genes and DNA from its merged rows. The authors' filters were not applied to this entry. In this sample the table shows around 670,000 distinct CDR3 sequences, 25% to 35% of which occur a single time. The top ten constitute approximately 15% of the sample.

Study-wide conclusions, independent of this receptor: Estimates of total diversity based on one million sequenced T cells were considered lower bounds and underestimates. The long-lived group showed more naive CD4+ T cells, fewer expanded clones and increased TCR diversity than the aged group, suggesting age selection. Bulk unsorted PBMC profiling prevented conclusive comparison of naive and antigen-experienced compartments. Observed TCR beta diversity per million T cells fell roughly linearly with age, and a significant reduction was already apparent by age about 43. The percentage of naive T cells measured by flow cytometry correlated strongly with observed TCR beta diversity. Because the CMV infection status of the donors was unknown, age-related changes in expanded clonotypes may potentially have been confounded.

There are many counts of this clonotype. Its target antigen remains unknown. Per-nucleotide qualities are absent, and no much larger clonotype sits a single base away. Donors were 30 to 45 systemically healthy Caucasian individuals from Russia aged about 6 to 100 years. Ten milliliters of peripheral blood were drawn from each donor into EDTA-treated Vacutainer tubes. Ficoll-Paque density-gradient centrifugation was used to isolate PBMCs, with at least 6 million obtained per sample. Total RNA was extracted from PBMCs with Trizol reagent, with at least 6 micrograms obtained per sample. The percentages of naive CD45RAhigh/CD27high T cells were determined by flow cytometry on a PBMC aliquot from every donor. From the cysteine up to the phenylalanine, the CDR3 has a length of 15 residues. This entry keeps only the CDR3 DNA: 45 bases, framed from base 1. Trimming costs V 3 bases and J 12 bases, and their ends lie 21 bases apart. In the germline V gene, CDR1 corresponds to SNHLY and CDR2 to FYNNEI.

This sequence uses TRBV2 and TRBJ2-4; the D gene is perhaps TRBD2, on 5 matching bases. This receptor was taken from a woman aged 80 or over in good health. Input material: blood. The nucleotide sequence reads TGTGCCAGCAGTGATGAGGCTAGCTACTCTTTACATCAGTACTTC. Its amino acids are CASSDEASYSLHQYF. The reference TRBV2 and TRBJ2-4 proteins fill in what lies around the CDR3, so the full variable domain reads EPEVTQTPSHQVTQMGQEVILRCVPISNHLYFYWYRQILGQKVEFLVSFYNNEISEKSEIFDDQFSVERPDGSNFTLKIRSTKLEDSAMYFCASSDEASYSLHQYFGAGTRLSVL.